This passage covers 8 T cell receptor beta chains from one sample sequenced in a study of T cells expressing NK-cell markers. TCRdb re-called the 5' RACE reads and shows each CDR3 protein once, DNA omitted. This sample's clone table lists 150,000 or so distinct CDR3 sequences. The sample taken for sequencing was blood T cells: a sorted CD56 or NKG2C T cell subset, CD4+ or CD8+ T cells, or bulk PBMC T cells (not recorded which). The receptors were gathered from a woman aged 50 to 60 in good health.

The chain employs TRBV3-1 and TRBJ2-1; TCRdb lists TRBD2, though no DNA is available to test this call. The CDR3 has 18 residues. Germline values: CDR1 LGHDT, CDR2 YNNKEL (reference sequence). CDR3 sequence reads: CASSQVGGLAGANNEQFF.

CDR3: CASSEARRASQPQHF. This chain joins TRBV6-1 and TRBJ1-5. The CDR3 has 15 amino acids. Germline V gene lookup returns CDR1 MNHNS and CDR2 SASEGT.

This rearrangement joins TRBV12-3 or TRBV12-4 to TRBJ2-7; absent DNA, TCRdb's TRBD1 call cannot be checked. The CDR3 runs to 14 residues. This CDR3 reads CASSSGTEGYEQYF.

The CDR3 sequence is CASSDYSGINNEQFF. The chain employs TRBV10-2 and TRBJ2-1; the D call of TRBD2 rests on TCRdb alone, since no DNA is present to check it. This CDR3 spans 15 amino acids. Germline V gene lookup returns CDR1 WSHSY and CDR2 SAAADI.

The V call is TRBV29-1, the J call TRBJ2-5. CDR1 is SQVTM, CDR2 ANQGSEA, per germline. The CDR3 spans 12 residues. The CDR3 loop is CSVVENGETQYF. Full variable domain (rest looked up from reference TRBV29-1 and TRBJ2-5): SAVISQKPSRDICQRGTSLTIQCQVDSQVTMMFWYRQQPGQSLTLIATANQGSEATYESGFVIDKFPISRPNLTFSTLTVSNMSPEDSSIYLCSVVENGETQYFGPGTRLLVL.

This sequence joins TRBV11-2 and TRBJ2-4. The CDR3 totals 13 residues. Per the germline V gene, CDR1 is SGHAT and CDR2 is FQNNGV. The CDR3 protein is CASSLDTVTDQYF.

The chain carries TRBV4-2 and TRBJ2-1. The CDR3 loop spans 11 amino acids. Germline V gives CDR1 LGHNA, CDR2 YNFKEQ. The CDR3 loop reads CASSSRIEQFF.

J is TRBJ2-1 and V is TRBV12-3 or TRBV12-4; TCRdb lists TRBD1, though no DNA is available to test this call. CDR3 size: 15 residues. The CDR3 here is CASSLGTGSYNEQFF.